Each of the 5 T cell receptor beta chains below was sequenced from the same sample in a study of blood T cell repertoires in COVID-19. Assay: immunoSEQ multiplex PCR; the TCRdb copy retains only in-frame clones and omits some. The table lists 75,000 to 100,000 clones, approximately 87% of them singletons. Sequencing was performed on peripheral blood. These receptor sequences come from a human donor in a cohort sampled during active COVID-19.

The chain couples TRBV29-1 to TRBJ2-2; D might be TRBD1 (5 bases). Trimming pared 4 bases from V and 3 bases from J, leaving 12 bases between. The CDR3 covers 14 residues. Germline V gene data show CDR1 as SQVTM and CDR2 as ANQGSEA. The CDR3 loop reads CSVVFRDDTGELFF. CDR3 sequence (DNA): TGCAGCGTTGTTTTCAGGGATGACACCGGGGAGCTGTTTTTT.

The chain joins TRBV2 to TRBJ1-5; the match to TRBD1 covers 9 bases. The CDR3 is made up of 14 amino acids. V was pared by 5 bases and J by 1 base, with 0 bases of the junction left unmatched. Germline V gene data show CDR1 as SNHLY and CDR2 as FYNNEI. The DNA for the CDR3 is TGTGCCAGCAGTACAGGGGGCAGCAATCAGCCCCAGCATTTT. This codes for CASSTGGSNQPQHF.

The V gene is TRBV5-1, the J gene TRBJ2-2; D is uncertain. Looked up from germline, CDR1 is SGHRS and CDR2 is YFSETQ. Trimming cost V 5 bases and J 6 bases, with 17 bases left between them. The CDR3 runs 15 residues. The CDR3 here is CASSPTMLSAGELFF. DNA of the CDR3: TGCGCCAGCAGTCCAACTATGCTTAGTGCCGGGGAGCTGTTTTTT.

The chain combines TRBV3-1 (or the pseudogene TRBV3-2) with TRBJ2-1; 10 nucleotides agree with TRBD2. After removal of 4 bases from V and 4 bases from J, the junction contained 1 base not matched to a gene. The CDR3 runs 14 residues. Germline CDR1 is LGHDT and CDR2 is YNNKEL (reference sequence). This CDR3 reads CASSPSGGYNEQFF. CDR3 bases: TGTGCCAGCAGCCCTAGCGGGGGTTACAATGAGCAGTTCTTC.

The CDR3 sequence is CASSSGLAGQETQYF. The CDR3 DNA follows: TGTGCCAGCAGTTCAGGACTAGCGGGACAAGAGACCCAGTACTTC. The chain combines TRBV27 with TRBJ2-5; the match to TRBD2 covers 12 bases. The CDR3 contains 15 residues. Unmatched junction bases numbered 2, after V lost 4 bases and J lost 2 bases. Germline CDR1 and CDR2: MNHEY and SMNVEV (reference sequence).